The sequence of this T cell receptor beta chain was determined in a study of blood T cells in healthy people across ages. Next came a second PCR, run for roughly 6 to 11 cycles, which used a sample-barcoded 5' primer along with a J-beta primer mix. TCRdb itself ran the 5' RACE reads through MiXCR, one entry per CDR3 protein. The sample lists about 1.4 million distinct CDR3 sequences; around 55% were seen once. Remarks on this clonotype: Antigen specificity is unknown.

Between the trimmed V and J ends, which lost 0 bases and 4 bases, there was a span of 10 bases. This CDR3 has 15 amino acids. Germline CDR1 LGHNA, CDR2 YSLEER. Study observations and caveats: Versus aged donors, long-lived donors had higher diversity and more naive CD4+ cells.

The TCR originated in a man between 18 and 29 years old in good health. The sequenced sample consisted of blood. V usage is TRBV4-3 and J usage is TRBJ1-3; D not resolved. The CDR3 is CASSQDHATGNTIYF. The CDR3 coding sequence is TGCGCCAGCAGCCAAGACCACGCGACGGGAAACACCATATATTTT.